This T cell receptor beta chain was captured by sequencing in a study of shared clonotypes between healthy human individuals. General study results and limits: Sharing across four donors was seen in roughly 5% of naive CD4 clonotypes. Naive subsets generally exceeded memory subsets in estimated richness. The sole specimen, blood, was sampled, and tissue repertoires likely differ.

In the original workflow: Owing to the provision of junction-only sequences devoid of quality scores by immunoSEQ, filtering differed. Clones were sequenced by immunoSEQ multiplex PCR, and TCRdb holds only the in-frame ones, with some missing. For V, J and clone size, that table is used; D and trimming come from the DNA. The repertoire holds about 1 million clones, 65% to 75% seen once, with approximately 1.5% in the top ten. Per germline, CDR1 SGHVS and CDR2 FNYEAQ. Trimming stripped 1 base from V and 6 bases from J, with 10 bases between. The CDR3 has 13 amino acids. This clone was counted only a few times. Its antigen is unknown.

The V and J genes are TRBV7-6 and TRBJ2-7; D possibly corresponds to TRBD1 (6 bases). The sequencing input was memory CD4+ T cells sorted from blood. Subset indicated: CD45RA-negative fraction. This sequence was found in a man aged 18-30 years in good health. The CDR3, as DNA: TGTGCCAGCAGCTTAGAAAGGGGGTCCGAGCAGTACTTC. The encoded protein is CASSLERGSEQYF.